This entry concerns a single T cell receptor (beta chain). Its antigen is unknown. Amplified regions were TCR beta CDR3 sequences from RNA transcripts. Primed by the HTBI set, a first-round RT-PCR was run on the TCR CDR3. TCRdb analysed the multiplex PCR reads with MiXCR anew, one entry per CDR3 protein. The sample includes approximately 100,000 distinct CDR3 sequences, roughly 40% of them seen just once. Germline trimming cut 2 bases from V and 3 bases from J; bases unmatched to any gene: 13. This CDR3 comprises 17 residues. Germline loops: CDR1 SGHRS, CDR2 YFSETQ. The data belong to a study of T cells in Graves' hyperthyroidism and ophthalmopathy. Findings and caveats of the study: Blood shared most expanded thyroid clonotypes above 0.001.

In making diagnoses, clinical symptoms, serum thyroxine and TRAb, thyroid ultrasound and orbital computed tomography were all used. The sequenced sample was peripheral blood or thyroid tissue (not recorded which). The chain has TRBV5-1 and TRBJ2-7; 8 bases map to TRBD1. This clonotype was obtained from a woman in her twenties or thirties with Graves' hyperthyroidism. CDR3 loop: CASSLTTGTGAYYEQYF. The CDR3 nucleotides are TGCGCCAGCAGCTTAACTACCGGGACAGGTGCCTACTACGAGCAGTACTTC.